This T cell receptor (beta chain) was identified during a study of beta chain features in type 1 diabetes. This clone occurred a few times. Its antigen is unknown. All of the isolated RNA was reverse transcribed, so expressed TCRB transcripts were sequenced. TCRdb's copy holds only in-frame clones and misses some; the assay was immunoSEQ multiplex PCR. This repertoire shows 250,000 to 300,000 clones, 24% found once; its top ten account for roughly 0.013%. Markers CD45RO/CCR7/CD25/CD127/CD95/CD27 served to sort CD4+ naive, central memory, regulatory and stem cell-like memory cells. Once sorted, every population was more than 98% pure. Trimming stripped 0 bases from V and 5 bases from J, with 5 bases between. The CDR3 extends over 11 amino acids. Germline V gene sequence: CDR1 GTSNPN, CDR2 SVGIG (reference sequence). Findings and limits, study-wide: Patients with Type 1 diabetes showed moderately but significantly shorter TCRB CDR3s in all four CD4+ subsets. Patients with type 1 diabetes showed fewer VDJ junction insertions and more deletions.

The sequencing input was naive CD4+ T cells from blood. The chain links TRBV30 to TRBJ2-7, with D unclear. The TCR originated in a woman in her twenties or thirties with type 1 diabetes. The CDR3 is CAWSVLNEQYF. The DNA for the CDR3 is TGTGCCTGGAGTGTCCTAAACGAGCAGTACTTC.